The text below deals with one T cell receptor (beta chain). What it binds is not known. The entry originates in a study of vaccination and CD4 T cells after COVID-19. Treatment indicated: roughly 10-day PBMC culture with coronavirus spike peptide pools or control peptides (ViraFEST assay). Scientists ran DNA taken from cultured CD4+ T cells through the Oncomine TCR Beta short-read assay for sequencing. TCRdb processed the PCR reads anew with MiXCR; each CDR3 protein has one entry. The table lists roughly 16,000 distinct CDR3 sequences, about 40% of them singletons, with 8.4% in the top ten. Germline V gives CDR1 LGHNT, CDR2 FRNRAP. The length of the CDR3 is 12 residues. The V end lost 7 bases, the J end lost 11 bases, and 17 bases lay between the germline ends.

This sequence joins TRBV12-5 and TRBJ1-1; tentative D call: TRBD1 (5 bases). Sequencing was done on a sample of CD4+ T cells from blood, cultured in vitro. This clonotype was sampled from a human donor who had recovered from COVID-19. The CDR3 loop is CASARGMVFAFF. The CDR3 nucleotides are TGTGCTAGTGCGCGGGGGATGGTCTTTGCTTTCTTT.